This T cell receptor beta chain appears in the sequencing data of a study of OX40 agonist ivuxolimab in advanced cancers. General study findings and limits: The investigators did not determine what antigen specificity the expanded peripheral T cells had.

The table came from immunoSEQ multiplex PCR; TCRdb's copy has only in-frame clones and leaves some out. The sample holds 70,000 to 95,000 clones, 80% to 90% seen once. As concerns this clone: Its antigen is still unknown.

CDR1 and CDR2 from the germline V gene are MNHNY and SVGAGI (reference sequence). V lost 0 bases, J lost 8 bases, and 7 bases stayed unmatched. The CDR3 loop spans 15 amino acids. This sequence originates from an adult with an advanced solid tumor such as melanoma, head and neck, liver or kidney cancer. J is TRBJ2-1 and V is TRBV6-6; 7 bases are a match to TRBD2. The sample in question was CD4+ or CD8+ T cells sorted from blood, obtained in a trial of the OX40 agonist ivuxolimab. The CDR3 region has the DNA TGTGCCAGCAGTTACTCTACGGGGAGGGAGGATGAGCAGTTCTTC. Amino acid sequence: CASSYSTGREDEQFF.